This TCR beta chain is drawn from a study of sequential checkpoint blockade in melanoma. The wider study: First-line arms were nivolumab then ipilimumab, or the reverse, randomized 1:1. Maintenance nivolumab came after either treatment sequence.

As to treatment: randomized to nivolumab then ipilimumab (arm A) or the reverse (arm B). None of the patients previously received DNA-damaging chemotherapy. From thawed PBMCs, live CD3+CD8+ cells negative for CD19 and CD56 were sorted. This clone was detected a few times. The sample carries other DNA sequences with the same CDR3. Assay used: immunoSEQ multiplex PCR; TCRdb lists only in-frame clones, some missing. The data contain about 30,000 clones, roughly 89% of them singletons. CDR3 length equals 13 residues. Germline V gene lookup returns CDR1 MDHEN and CDR2 SYDVKM. Trimming removed 1 base from V and 4 bases from J, with 5 bases in between.

The sample consisted of CD8+ T cells sorted from blood (inferred from file names), taken from a patient given nivolumab and ipilimumab in sequence. This TCR derives from a human donor with melanoma. The chain uses TRBV28 and TRBJ1-3; D ambiguous. CDR3 DNA sequence: TGTGCCAGCAGTTTATTACAAGGAAACACCATATATTTT. Residues: CASSLLQGNTIYF.